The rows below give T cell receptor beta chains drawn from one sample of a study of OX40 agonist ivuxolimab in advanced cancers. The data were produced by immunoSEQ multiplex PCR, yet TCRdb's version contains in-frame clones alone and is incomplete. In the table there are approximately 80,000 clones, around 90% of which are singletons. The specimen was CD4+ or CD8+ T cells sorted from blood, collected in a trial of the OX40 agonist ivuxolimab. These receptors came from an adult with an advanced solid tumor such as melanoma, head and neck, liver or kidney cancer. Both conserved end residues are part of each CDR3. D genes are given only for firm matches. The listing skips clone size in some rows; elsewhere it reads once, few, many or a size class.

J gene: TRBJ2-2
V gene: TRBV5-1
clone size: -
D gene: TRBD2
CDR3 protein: CASRPGTSGNTGELFF
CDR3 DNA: TGCGCCAGCAGACCCGGGACTAGCGGGAACACCGGGGAGCTGTTTTTT

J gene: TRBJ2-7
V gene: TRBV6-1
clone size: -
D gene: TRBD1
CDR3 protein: CASSPWDSPPYEQYF
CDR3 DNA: TGTGCCAGCTCTCCCTGGGACAGCCCGCCCTACGAGCAGTACTTC

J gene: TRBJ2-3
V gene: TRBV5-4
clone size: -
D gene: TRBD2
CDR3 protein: CASGTSGYTDTQYF
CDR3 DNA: TGTGCCAGCGGAACTAGCGGTTACACAGATACGCAGTATTTT

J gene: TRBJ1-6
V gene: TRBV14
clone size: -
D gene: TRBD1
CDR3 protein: CASSPTWETGRPRSPLHF
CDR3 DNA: TGTGCCAGCAGCCCTACTTGGGAGACAGGGAGGCCAAGATCACCCCTCCACTTT

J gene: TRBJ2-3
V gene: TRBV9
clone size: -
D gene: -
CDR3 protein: CASSEGQLSSTDTQYF
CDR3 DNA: TGTGCCAGCAGCGAAGGACAGTTGTCTAGCACAGATACGCAGTATTTT

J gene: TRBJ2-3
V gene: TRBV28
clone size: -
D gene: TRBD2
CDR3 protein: CASSEGGTQYF
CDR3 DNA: TGTGCCAGCAGTGAGGGAGGGACGCAGTATTTT

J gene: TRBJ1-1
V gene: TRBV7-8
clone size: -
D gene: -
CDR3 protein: CASSSYQNGLNTEAFF
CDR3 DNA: TGTGCCAGCAGCTCCTACCAAAATGGGTTGAACACTGAAGCTTTCTTT

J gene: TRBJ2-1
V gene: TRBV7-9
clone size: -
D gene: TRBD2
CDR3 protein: CASSLVGTSNNEQFF
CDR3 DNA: TGTGCCAGCAGCTTAGTCGGGACTAGTAATAATGAGCAGTTCTTC

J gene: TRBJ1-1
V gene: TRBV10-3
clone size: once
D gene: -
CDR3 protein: CAISESGGNTEAFF
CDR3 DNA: TGTGCCATCAGTGAGTCGGGGGGGAACACTGAAGCTTTCTTT

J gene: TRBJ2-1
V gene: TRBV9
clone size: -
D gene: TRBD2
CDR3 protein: CASSVASLAGGREQFF
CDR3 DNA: TGTGCCAGCAGCGTAGCTAGCCTAGCGGGAGGGAGGGAGCAGTTCTTC

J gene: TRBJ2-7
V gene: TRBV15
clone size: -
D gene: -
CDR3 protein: CATSRTGASGGEQYF
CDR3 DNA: TGTGCCACCAGCAGGACCGGGGCCAGTGGGGGTGAGCAGTACTTC

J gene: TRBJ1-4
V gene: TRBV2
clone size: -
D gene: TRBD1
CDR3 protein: CASKVDRGFTNEKLFF
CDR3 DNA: TGTGCCAGCAAAGTGGACAGGGGCTTCACTAATGAAAAACTGTTTTTT

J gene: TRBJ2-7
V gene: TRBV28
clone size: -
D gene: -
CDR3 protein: CASSSDSYEQYF
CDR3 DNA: TGTGCCAGCAGTTCCGACTCCTACGAGCAGTACTTC

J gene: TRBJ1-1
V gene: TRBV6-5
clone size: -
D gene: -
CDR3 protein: CASSTRGIGAEAFF
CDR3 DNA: TGTGCCAGCAGCACGCGGGGGATCGGAGCTGAAGCTTTCTTT

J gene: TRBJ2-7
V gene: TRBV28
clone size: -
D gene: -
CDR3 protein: CASSPGLVASYEQYF
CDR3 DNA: TGTGCCAGCAGCCCCGGCCTCGTGGCGTCCTACGAGCAGTACTTC

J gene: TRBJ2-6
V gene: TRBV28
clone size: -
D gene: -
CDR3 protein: CAVRGAGANVLTF
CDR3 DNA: TGTGCCGTCCGGGGAGCTGGGGCCAACGTCCTGACTTTC

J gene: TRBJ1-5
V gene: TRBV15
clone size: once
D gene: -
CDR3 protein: CATSRGGSNQPQHF
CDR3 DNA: TGTGCCACCAGCAGAGGGGGCAGTAATCAGCCCCAGCATTTT

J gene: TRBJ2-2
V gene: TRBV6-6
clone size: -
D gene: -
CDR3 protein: CASSSGYTGELFF
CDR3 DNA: TGTGCCAGCAGTTCCGGATACACCGGGGAGCTGTTTTTT

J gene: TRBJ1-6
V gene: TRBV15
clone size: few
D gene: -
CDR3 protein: CATSSADSPLHF
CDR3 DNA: TGTGCCACCAGCAGCGCCGATTCACCCCTCCACTTT

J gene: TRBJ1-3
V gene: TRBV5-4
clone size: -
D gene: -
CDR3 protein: CASSLDSVTTIYF
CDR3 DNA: TGTGCCAGCAGCTTGGATAGCGTCACCACCATATATTTT

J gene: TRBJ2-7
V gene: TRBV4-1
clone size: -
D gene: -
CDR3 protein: CASSQGAGPLYEQYF
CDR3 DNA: TGCGCCAGCAGCCAAGGGGCAGGTCCCCTGTACGAGCAGTACTTC

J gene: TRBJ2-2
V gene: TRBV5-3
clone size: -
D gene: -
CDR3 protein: CARSLEDTGELFF
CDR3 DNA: TGTGCCAGAAGCTTAGAGGACACCGGGGAGCTGTTTTTT

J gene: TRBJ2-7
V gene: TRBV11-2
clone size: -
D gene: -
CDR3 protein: CASSFFIVRGDYEQYF
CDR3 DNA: TGTGCCAGCAGCTTTTTCATTGTGAGGGGGGACTACGAGCAGTACTTC

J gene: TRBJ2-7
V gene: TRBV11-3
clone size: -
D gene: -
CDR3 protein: CASSLGGPYEQYF
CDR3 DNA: TGTGCCAGCAGCTTGGGCGGACCATACGAGCAGTACTTC

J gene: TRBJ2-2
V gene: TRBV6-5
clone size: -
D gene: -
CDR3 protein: CASSATGRAPGELFF
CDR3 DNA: TGTGCCAGCAGTGCCACGGGACGGGCACCCGGGGAGCTGTTTTTT

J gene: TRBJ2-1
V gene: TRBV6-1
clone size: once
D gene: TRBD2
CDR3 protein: CASTEREVSYNEQFF
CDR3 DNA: TGTGCCAGCACAGAGCGGGAGGTCTCCTACAATGAGCAGTTCTTC

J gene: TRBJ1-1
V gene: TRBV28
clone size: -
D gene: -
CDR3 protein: CASRTPYEAFF
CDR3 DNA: TGTGCCAGCAGGACACCCTATGAAGCTTTCTTT

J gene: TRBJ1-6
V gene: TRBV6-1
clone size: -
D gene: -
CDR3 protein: CASSESGQGYSPLHF
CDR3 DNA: TGTGCCAGCAGTGAAAGTGGGCAGGGGTATTCACCCCTCCACTTT

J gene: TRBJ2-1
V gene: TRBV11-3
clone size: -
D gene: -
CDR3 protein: CASSLAGQSSYNEQFF
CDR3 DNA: TGTGCCAGCAGCTTAGCAGGGCAGAGTTCCTACAATGAGCAGTTCTTC

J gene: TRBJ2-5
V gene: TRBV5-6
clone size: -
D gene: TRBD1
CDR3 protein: CASSPPGQGARETQYF
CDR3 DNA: TGTGCCAGCAGCCCTCCGGGACAGGGGGCCCGGGAGACCCAGTACTTC

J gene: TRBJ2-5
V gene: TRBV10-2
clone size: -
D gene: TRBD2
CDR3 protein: CASTSGRAQRGETQYF
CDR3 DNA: TGCGCCAGCACAAGCGGGAGGGCCCAACGTGGAGAGACCCAGTACTTC